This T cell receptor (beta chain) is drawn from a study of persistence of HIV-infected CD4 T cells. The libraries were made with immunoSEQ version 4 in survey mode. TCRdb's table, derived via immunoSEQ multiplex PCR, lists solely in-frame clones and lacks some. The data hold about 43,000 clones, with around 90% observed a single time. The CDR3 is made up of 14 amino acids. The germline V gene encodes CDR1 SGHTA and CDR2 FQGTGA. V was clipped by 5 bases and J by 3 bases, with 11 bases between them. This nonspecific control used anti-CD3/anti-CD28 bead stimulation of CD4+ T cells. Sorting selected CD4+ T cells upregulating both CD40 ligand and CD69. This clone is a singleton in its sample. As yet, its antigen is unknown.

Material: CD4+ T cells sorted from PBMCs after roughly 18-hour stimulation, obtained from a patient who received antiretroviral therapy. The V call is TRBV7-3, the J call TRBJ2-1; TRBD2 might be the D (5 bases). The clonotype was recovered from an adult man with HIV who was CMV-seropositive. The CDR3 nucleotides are TGTGCCAGCAGCACTAAAGGACTCTACAATGAGCAGTTCTTC. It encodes CASSTKGLYNEQFF. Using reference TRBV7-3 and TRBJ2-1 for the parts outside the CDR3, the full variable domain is GAGVSQTPSNKVTEKGKYVELRCDPISGHTALYWYRQSLGQGPEFLIYFQGTGAADDSGLPNDRFFAVRPEGSVSTLKIQRTERGDSAVYLCASSTKGLYNEQFFGPGTRLTVL.